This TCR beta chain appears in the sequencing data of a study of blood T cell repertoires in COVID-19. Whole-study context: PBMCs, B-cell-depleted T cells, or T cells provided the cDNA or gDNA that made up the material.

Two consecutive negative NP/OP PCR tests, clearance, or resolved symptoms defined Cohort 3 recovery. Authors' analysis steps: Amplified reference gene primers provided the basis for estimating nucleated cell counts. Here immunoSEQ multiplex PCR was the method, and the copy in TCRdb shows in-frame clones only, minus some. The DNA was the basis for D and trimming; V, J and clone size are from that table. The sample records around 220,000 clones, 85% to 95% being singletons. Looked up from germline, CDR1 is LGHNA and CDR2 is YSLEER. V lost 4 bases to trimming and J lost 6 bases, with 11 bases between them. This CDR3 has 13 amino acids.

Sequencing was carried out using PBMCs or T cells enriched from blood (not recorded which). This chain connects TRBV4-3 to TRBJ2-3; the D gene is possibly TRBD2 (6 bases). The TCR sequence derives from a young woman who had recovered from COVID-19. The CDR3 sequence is CASSPRRDDTQYF. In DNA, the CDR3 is TGCGCCAGCAGCCCGAGGCGGGACGATACGCAGTATTTT.